This TCR beta chain was recorded in a study of shared clonotypes between healthy human individuals. Overall study results and limits: Several donors shared approximately 5% of their naive CD4 clonotypes.

Comment on this clone: What it binds is not known.

CD45RO-negative, CCR7-positively selected cells formed the naive CD8 fraction, excluding terminally differentiated effector memory CD45RA+ cells. The CDR3 runs to 15 residues. CDR1 and CDR2 (germline): SGHAT, FQNNGV. TCRdb's copy holds only in-frame clones and misses some; the assay was immunoSEQ multiplex PCR. The top ten hold less than 0.13% of the sample, which has about 610,000 clones, around 96% seen once. Sequenced sample: naive CD8+ T cells sorted from blood. This TCR was sampled from a woman aged 30 to 39 in good health. This chain connects TRBV11-2 to TRBJ2-5; D possibly corresponds to TRBD2 (6 bases). The assigned J gene may be wrong: the sequence end matches TRBJ2-7 better. CDR3 DNA: TGTGCCAGCAGTGGTACCGGGACTGCCTCCTACGAGCAGTACTTC. This codes for CASSGTGTASYEQYF.